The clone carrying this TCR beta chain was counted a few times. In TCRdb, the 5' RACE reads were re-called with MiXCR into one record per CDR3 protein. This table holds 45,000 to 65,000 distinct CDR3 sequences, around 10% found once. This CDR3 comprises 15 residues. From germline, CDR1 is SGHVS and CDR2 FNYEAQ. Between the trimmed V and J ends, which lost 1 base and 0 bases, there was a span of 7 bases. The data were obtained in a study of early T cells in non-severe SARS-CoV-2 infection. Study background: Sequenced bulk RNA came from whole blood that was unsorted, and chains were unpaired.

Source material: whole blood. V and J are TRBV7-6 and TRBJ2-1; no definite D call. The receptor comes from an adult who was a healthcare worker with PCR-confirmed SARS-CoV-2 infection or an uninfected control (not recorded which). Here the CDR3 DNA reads TGTGCCAGCAGCTTAGGTCCGAGCTCCTACAATGAGCAGTTCTTC. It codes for CASSLGPSSYNEQFF. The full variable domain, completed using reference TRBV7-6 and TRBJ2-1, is GAGVSQSPRYKVTKRGQDVALRCDPISGHVSLYWYRQALGQGPEFLTYFNYEAQQDKSGLPNDRFSAERPEGSISTLTIQRTEQRDSAMYRCASSLGPSSYNEQFFGPGTRLTVL.